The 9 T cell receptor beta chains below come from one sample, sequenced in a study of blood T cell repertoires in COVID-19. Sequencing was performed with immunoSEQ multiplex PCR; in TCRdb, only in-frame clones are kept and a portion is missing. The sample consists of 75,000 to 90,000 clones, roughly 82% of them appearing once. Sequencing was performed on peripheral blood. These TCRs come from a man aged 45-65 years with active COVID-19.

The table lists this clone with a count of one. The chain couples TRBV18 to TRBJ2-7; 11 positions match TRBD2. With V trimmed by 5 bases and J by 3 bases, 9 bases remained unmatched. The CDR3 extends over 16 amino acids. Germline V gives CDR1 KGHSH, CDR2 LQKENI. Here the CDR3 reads CASSSSLAGGGYEQYF. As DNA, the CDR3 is TGTGCCAGCTCATCTTCTTTAGCGGGAGGGGGCTACGAGCAGTACTTC.

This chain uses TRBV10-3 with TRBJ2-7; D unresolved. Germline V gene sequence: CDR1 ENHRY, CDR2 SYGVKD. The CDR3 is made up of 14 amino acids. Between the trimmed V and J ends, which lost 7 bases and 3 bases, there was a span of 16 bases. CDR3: CAIKSATSNYEQYF. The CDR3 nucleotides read TGTGCCATCAAATCCGCAACCTCTAACTACGAGCAGTACTTC.

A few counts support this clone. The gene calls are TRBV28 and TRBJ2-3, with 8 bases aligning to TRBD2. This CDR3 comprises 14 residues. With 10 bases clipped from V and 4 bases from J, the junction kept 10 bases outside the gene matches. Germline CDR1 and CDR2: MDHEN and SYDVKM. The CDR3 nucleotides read TGTGCCACCATGACGGGACTAGTTTCAGATACGCAGTATTTT. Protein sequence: CATMTGLVSDTQYF.

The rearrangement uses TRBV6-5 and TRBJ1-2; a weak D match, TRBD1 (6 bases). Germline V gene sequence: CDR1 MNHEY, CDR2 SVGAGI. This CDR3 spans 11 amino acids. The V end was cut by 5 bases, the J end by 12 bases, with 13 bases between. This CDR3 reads CASSNQGRDTF. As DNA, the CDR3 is TGTGCCAGCAGTAACCAGGGGAGGGACACCTTC.

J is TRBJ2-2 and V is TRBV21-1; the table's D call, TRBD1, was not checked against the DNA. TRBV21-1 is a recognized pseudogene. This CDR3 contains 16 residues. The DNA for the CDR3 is TGTGCCAGCAGCAAAGATGTGCAGGGAAACACCGGGGAGCTGTTTTTT. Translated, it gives CASSKDVQGNTGELFF.

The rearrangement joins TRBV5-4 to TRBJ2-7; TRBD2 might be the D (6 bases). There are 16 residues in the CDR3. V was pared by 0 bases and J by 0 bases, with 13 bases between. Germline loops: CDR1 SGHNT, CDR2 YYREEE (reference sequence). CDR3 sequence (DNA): TGTGCCAGCAGCTTGGGGGTGGCGGGGAGCTCCTACGAGCAGTACTTC. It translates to CASSLGVAGSSYEQYF.

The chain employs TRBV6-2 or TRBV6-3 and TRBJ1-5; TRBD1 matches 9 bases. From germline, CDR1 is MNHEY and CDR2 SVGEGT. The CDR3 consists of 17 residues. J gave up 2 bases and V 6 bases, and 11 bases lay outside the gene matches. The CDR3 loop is CASSPQGAAFGNQPQHF. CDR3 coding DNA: TGTGCCAGCAGCCCACAGGGGGCAGCCTTCGGCAATCAGCCCCAGCATTTT.

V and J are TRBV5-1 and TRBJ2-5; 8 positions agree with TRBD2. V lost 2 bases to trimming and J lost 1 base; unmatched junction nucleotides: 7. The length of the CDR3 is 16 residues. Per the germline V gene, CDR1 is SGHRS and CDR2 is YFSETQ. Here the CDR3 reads CASSFLSSGGQETQYF. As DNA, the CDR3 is TGCGCCAGCAGCTTTCTTTCCAGCGGGGGCCAAGAGACCCAGTACTTC.

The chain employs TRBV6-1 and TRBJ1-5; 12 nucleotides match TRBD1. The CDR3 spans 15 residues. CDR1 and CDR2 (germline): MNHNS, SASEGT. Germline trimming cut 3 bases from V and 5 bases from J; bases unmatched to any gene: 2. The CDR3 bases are TGTGCCAGCAGTGAGGGACAGGGGGCGCATCAGCCCCAGCATTTT. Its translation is CASSEGQGAHQPQHF.